This T cell receptor (beta chain) derives from a study of T-cell reconstitution after alpha-beta-depleted transplantation in children (dated by TCRdb to the mid-2010s). Regarding the complete study: T-cell immune reconstitution after TCRalphabeta/CD19-depleted allogeneic hematopoietic cell transplantation in children was quantitatively tracked in the study by means of TCR repertoire profiling. The research as a whole found: About two months after transplant, the apparently early recovery of alphabetaT-cell counts reportedly depended on just several hundred clones that had expanded rapidly and came from non-depleted graft cells. In some patients, the high TCRbeta diversity seen at day 60 was put down to recipient T cells and intrathymic progenitors that had survived conditioning. The frequencies of hyperexpanded clones fell over the following months, and after one year, T-cell counts and TCRbeta diversity were mostly attributed to newly produced T cells.

The meaning of the sample's treatment or condition label: allogeneic hematopoietic cell transplantation with graft depleted of TCRalphabeta T cells and CD19 B cells. The transplant recipients were children given TCRalphabeta/CD19-depleted allogeneic hematopoietic cell grafts. The library was produced with PCR. TCRdb names Illumina HiSeq 2500 as the instrument used. TCR libraries were prepared with molecular barcoding, using unique molecular identifiers to normalize TCRbeta repertoire quantification. TCRdb passed the public sequencing reads through fastp at Q25 and MiXCR, retaining productive beta sequences. CDR3 protein sequences are deduplicated, and each keeps its most common genes and DNA. For this sample the table gives 200,000 or so distinct CDR3 sequences, of which approximately 6% were detected only once. The ten largest clonotypes hold under 6% of the sample. This clonotype occurred many times. Its antigen is still unknown. The input lacks base qualities; no much larger clone sits a single base away.

From the cysteine up to the phenylalanine, the CDR3 has a length of 16 residues. The read is trimmed to its CDR3 DNA, 48 bases read in frame from base 1. CDR1 SEHNR and CDR2 FQNEAQ were looked up in the germline V gene (reference sequence). V loses 5 bases, J loses 0 bases, and the germline ends lie 15 bases apart. The sample consisted of PBMCs, taken before TCRalphabeta/CD19-depleted stem cell transplant. The sequence was collected from a girl under three years old with combined immunodeficiency, due to receive a stem cell transplant. The V gene is TRBV7-9 and the J gene is TRBJ2-3, with TRBD2 as a weak D call on 6 bases. CDR3 sequence: CASSAHSGLSTDTQYF. The nucleotides are TGTGCCAGCAGCGCCCATAGCGGATTAAGCACAGATACGCAGTATTTT. The CDR3 plus the reference TRBV7-9 and TRBJ2-3 genes for the other parts give the full variable domain: DTGVSQNPRHKITKRGQNVTFRCDPISEHNRLYWYRQTLGQGPEFLTYFQNEAQLEKSRLLSDRFSAERPKGSFSTLEIQRTEQGDSAMYLCASSAHSGLSTDTQYFGPGTRLTVL.